These T cell receptor beta chains were read from a single sample in a study of cytomegalovirus exposure and HLA in healthy donors. Assay: immunoSEQ multiplex PCR; the TCRdb copy retains only in-frame clones and omits some. The data show about 160,000 clones, roughly 96% seen once. Sequences were obtained from PBMCs. The receptors here all came from a woman under 30 in good health and CMV-seronegative. Both conserved end residues are part of each CDR3. The D gene is left open where the match is weak. The size of a clone is reported for some rows only, either as once, few or many, or as a class for expanded clones.

D gene: -; clone size: -; V gene: TRBV10-1; J gene: TRBJ1-1; CDR3 DNA: TGCGCCACCCAGTTTGACACTGAAGCTTTCTTT; CDR3 protein: CATQFDTEAFF
D gene: TRBD1; clone size: -; V gene: TRBV11-3; J gene: TRBJ2-3; CDR3 DNA: TGTGCCAGCAGCTCCAGACAGGGGGGCACAGATACGCAGTATTTT; CDR3 protein: CASSSRQGGTDTQYF
D gene: TRBD1; clone size: -; V gene: TRBV19; J gene: TRBJ1-5; CDR3 DNA: TGTGCCAGTAGTATTGACAGGGCAAGCAATCAGCCCCAGCATTTT; CDR3 protein: CASSIDRASNQPQHF
D gene: -; clone size: -; V gene: TRBV5-1; J gene: TRBJ1-4; CDR3 DNA: TGCGCCAGCAGCTTGGACAGTGTGGCCGAAAAACTGTTTTTT; CDR3 protein: CASSLDSVAEKLFF
D gene: TRBD1; clone size: once; V gene: TRBV27; J gene: TRBJ2-7; CDR3 DNA: TGTGCCAGCAGTTTGACAGGGAGCTCCTACGAGCAGTACTTC; CDR3 protein: CASSLTGSSYEQYF
D gene: -; clone size: -; V gene: TRBV9; J gene: TRBJ2-3; CDR3 DNA: TGTGCCAGCAGCGCGTTAGACAGCACGCAGTATTTT; CDR3 protein: CASSALDSTQYF
D gene: TRBD1; clone size: -; V gene: TRBV5-1; J gene: TRBJ2-4; CDR3 DNA: TGCGCCAGCAGCTTGTCCGACAGGGGGTATGGCATTCAGTACTTC; CDR3 protein: CASSLSDRGYGIQYF
D gene: TRBD1; clone size: -; V gene: TRBV7-9; J gene: TRBJ1-1; CDR3 DNA: TGTGCCAGCAGCTTAGGGTCCGGGACAGGGGGAACTCGGATCACTGAAGCTTTCTTT; CDR3 protein: CASSLGSGTGGTRITEAFF
D gene: TRBD2; clone size: -; V gene: TRBV5-1; J gene: TRBJ2-3; CDR3 DNA: TGCGCCAGCAGCTTGGGCGGGGGGAACACAGATACGCAGTATTTT; CDR3 protein: CASSLGGGNTDTQYF
D gene: TRBD1; clone size: -; V gene: TRBV4-2; J gene: TRBJ1-1; CDR3 DNA: TGTGCCAGCAGCCACGTTGCTCAGGGGGGCACTGAAGCTTTCTTT; CDR3 protein: CASSHVAQGGTEAFF
D gene: -; clone size: once; V gene: TRBV11-2; J gene: TRBJ1-2; CDR3 DNA: TGTGCCAGCAGCTTAGGGGCGTACTATGGCTACACCTTC; CDR3 protein: CASSLGAYYGYTF
D gene: -; clone size: -; V gene: TRBV5-4; J gene: TRBJ1-1; CDR3 DNA: TGTGCCAGCAGCTTGGCGTGGGGAGGCACTGAAGCTTTCTTT; CDR3 protein: CASSLAWGGTEAFF
D gene: -; clone size: -; V gene: TRBV6-1; J gene: TRBJ1-2; CDR3 DNA: TGTGCCAGCAGCGAAGCCCCCGACAGAAACTATGGCTACACCTTC; CDR3 protein: CASSEAPDRNYGYTF
D gene: TRBD1; clone size: few; V gene: TRBV6-5; J gene: TRBJ2-3; CDR3 DNA: TGTGCCAGCAGTTACGCCGGGACAGGGACTCCAGATACGCAGTATTTT; CDR3 protein: CASSYAGTGTPDTQYF
D gene: TRBD2; clone size: -; V gene: TRBV6-6; J gene: TRBJ2-5; CDR3 DNA: TGTGCCAGCAGTTACTCGAGACTAGCGGTCCAAGAGACCCAGTACTTC; CDR3 protein: CASSYSRLAVQETQYF
D gene: TRBD2; clone size: -; V gene: TRBV6-6; J gene: TRBJ2-5; CDR3 DNA: TGTGCCAGCAGTAAGACTAGCGGGGTGGAGACCCAGTACTTC; CDR3 protein: CASSKTSGVETQYF
D gene: -; clone size: once; V gene: TRBV2; J gene: TRBJ1-5; CDR3 DNA: TGTGCCAGCAGTGGACAGATAGGGCAGCCCCAGCATTTT; CDR3 protein: CASSGQIGQPQHF
D gene: TRBD2; clone size: -; V gene: TRBV27; J gene: TRBJ2-7; CDR3 DNA: TGTGCCAGCTCTGAGACGGGGGGGCTCTACGAGCAGTACTTC; CDR3 protein: CASSETGGLYEQYF
D gene: -; clone size: -; V gene: TRBV6-6; J gene: TRBJ1-2; CDR3 DNA: TGTGCCAGCGCCCAGGGACTAAGCTATGGCTACACCTTC; CDR3 protein: CASAQGLSYGYTF
D gene: TRBD1; clone size: -; V gene: TRBV19; J gene: TRBJ1-1; CDR3 DNA: TGTGCCAGTAGGACGCGGACAGGGGCCTTGATGAACACTGAAGCTTTCTTT; CDR3 protein: CASRTRTGALMNTEAFF
D gene: -; clone size: -; V gene: TRBV2; J gene: TRBJ2-5; CDR3 DNA: TGTGCCAGCAGTGACGGTAGACAGGAAATGAAAGAGACCCAGTACTTC; CDR3 protein: CASSDGRQEMKETQYF
D gene: TRBD2; clone size: few; V gene: TRBV9; J gene: TRBJ2-7; CDR3 DNA: TGTGCCAGCAGCGTAGAGGGCGGGGGGGGACGAGAGCAGTACTTC; CDR3 protein: CASSVEGGGGREQYF